The rows below give T cell receptor beta chains drawn from one sample of a study of CD8 T cells in ankylosing spondylitis. TCRdb re-derived calls from the 5' RACE reads in MiXCR, one entry per CDR3 protein. This sample has around 330,000 distinct CDR3 sequences; around a tenth occur once, and the top ten carry roughly 9.1%. The material sequenced was blood, either unsorted or a sorted T cell fraction (not recorded which). The receptors shown here come from a female donor with ankylosing spondylitis or in good health (not recorded which). Both conserved end residues are part of each CDR3. A D gene is named only where the DNA matches it firmly. A row's size may be missing; if present it is once, few, many or a size class.

D gene	J gene	clone size	V gene	CDR3 protein	CDR3 DNA
-	TRBJ1-2	many	TRBV12-3/TRBV12-4	CASSGPGSNHGYTF	TGTGCCAGCAGTGGGCCGGGATCCAACCATGGCTACACCTTC
TRBD2	TRBJ2-1	few	TRBV5-1	CASSLGLAGGPVNEQFF	TGCGCCAGCAGCTTGGGACTAGCGGGAGGGCCAGTAAATGAGCAGTTCTTC
-	TRBJ2-2	few	TRBV2	CASRVNSPGELFF	TGTGCCAGCAGGGTAAACAGCCCCGGGGAGCTGTTTTTT
TRBD1	TRBJ2-2	many	TRBV28	CASVRQGSRTGELFF	TGTGCCAGCGTTAGACAGGGAAGTCGAACCGGGGAGCTGTTTTTT
-	TRBJ1-1	many	TRBV5-1	CASSLFGTEAFF	TGCGCCAGCAGCTTATTTGGCACTGAAGCTTTCTTT
-	TRBJ1-5	many	TRBV28	CASSFTTREKPQHF	TGTGCCAGCAGTTTTACAACCCGGGAGAAGCCCCAGCATTTT
-	TRBJ2-3	few	TRBV5-1	CASSPGTYTDTQYF	TGCGCCAGCAGCCCGGGGACCTACACAGATACGCAGTATTTT
-	TRBJ1-6	many	TRBV20-1	CSATENSPLHF	TGCAGTGCTACGGAAAATTCACCCCTCCACTTT
-	TRBJ2-2	-	TRBV10-3	CAISESFGELFF	TGTGCCATCAGCGAGAGTTTCGGGGAGCTGTTTTTT
-	TRBJ1-2	few	TRBV29-1	CSVEDTWGYGYTF	TGCAGCGTTGAGGACACCTGGGGCTATGGCTACACCTTC
-	TRBJ1-1	many	TRBV12-3/TRBV12-4	CASSYQGNTEAFF	TGTGCCAGCAGTTACCAGGGGAACACTGAAGCTTTCTTT
-	TRBJ2-2	many	TRBV5-1	CASSLAPEGGELFF	TGCGCCAGCAGCTTGGCGCCCGAGGGCGGGGAGCTGTTTTTT
-	TRBJ2-5	few	TRBV5-1	CASSFEGGPQYF	TGCGCCAGCAGCTTCGAGGGAGGACCCCAGTACTTC
TRBD1	TRBJ1-4	-	TRBV27	CASRAYSGTGNEKLFF	TGTGCCAGCAGGGCTTATTCCGGGACAGGGAATGAAAAACTGTTTTTT
TRBD1	TRBJ2-5	many	TRBV12-3/TRBV12-4	CASSLTGGRETQYF	TGTGCCAGCAGTCTGACAGGGGGCCGGGAGACCCAGTACTTC
-	TRBJ1-6	many	TRBV28	CASSFEQGTRASSPLHF	TGTGCCAGCAGTTTTGAACAGGGTACTAGAGCTTCGTCACCCCTCCACTTT
TRBD1	TRBJ1-1	-	TRBV19	CASTEGGWDTEAFF	TGTGCCAGTACGGAAGGGGGCTGGGACACTGAAGCTTTCTTT
TRBD2	TRBJ2-7	few	TRBV20-1	CSARASGGPNTYEQYF	TGCAGTGCTAGAGCTAGCGGGGGGCCAAACACCTACGAGCAGTACTTC
TRBD1	TRBJ2-7	-	TRBV14	CASSRQGAGGSEQYF	TGTGCCAGCAGCCGACAGGGTGCAGGGGGTAGCGAGCAGTACTTC
TRBD2	TRBJ2-7	few	TRBV9	CASSVGASGGDGQYF	TGTGCCAGCAGCGTAGGGGCTAGCGGGGGAGACGGGCAGTACTTC
-	TRBJ1-5	many	TRBV24-1	CATSETGSNQPQHF	TGTGCCACCAGTGAGACGGGGAGCAATCAGCCCCAGCATTTT
-	TRBJ1-1	many	TRBV27	CASGWFGTEAFF	TGTGCCAGCGGTTGGTTCGGGACTGAAGCTTTCTTT
-	TRBJ1-6	many	TRBV5-5	CASLDVAAHNSPLHF	TGTGCCAGCCTCGACGTGGCTGCCCATAATTCACCCCTCCACTTT